One and the same sample provided the 18 T cell receptor beta chains below, sequenced in a study of blood T cell repertoires in COVID-19. Some clones are missing from TCRdb's copy, which holds only in-frame ones; the method was immunoSEQ multiplex PCR. The sample lists 63,000 or so clones; 80% to 85% were seen once. The sample comprised peripheral blood. Receptors originate from a human donor in a cohort sampled during active COVID-19.

This chain joins TRBV5-6 and TRBJ2-1; D is uncertain. This CDR3 is built from 16 residues. Germline values: CDR1 SGHDT, CDR2 YYEEEE. The V gene lost 4 bases and the J gene lost 3 bases, with 17 bases spanning the gap. CDR3 in amino acids: CASSRWASQYYNEQFF. The CDR3 DNA reads as TGTGCCAGCAGCCGTTGGGCCTCCCAATACTACAATGAGCAGTTCTTC.

The chain couples TRBV28 to TRBJ2-1; 9 bases align to TRBD1. Germline V lookup: CDR1 MDHEN, CDR2 SYDVKM. This CDR3 is 19 amino acids long. Germline trimming cut 5 bases from V and 4 bases from J; bases unmatched to any gene: 18. CDR3 in DNA: TGTGCCAGCAGTCCCCGCGGGACAGGGTTTGTCCCCTTTTACAATGAGCAGTTCTTC. Its protein is CASSPRGTGFVPFYNEQFF.

This chain connects TRBV5-1 to TRBJ2-3; weak D call: TRBD2 (6 bases). The germline gives CDR1 SGHRS, CDR2 YFSETQ. The CDR3 consists of 14 residues. V lost 4 bases to trimming and J lost 4 bases, with 13 bases between them. CDR3 sequence: CASSPGLGSDTQYF. The CDR3 coding sequence is TGCGCCAGCAGCCCGGGACTGGGGTCAGATACGCAGTATTTT.

The CDR3 protein is CASSITGLAGANVLTF. The CDR3 DNA reads as TGTGCCAGCAGTATAACAGGGTTAGCTGGGGCCAACGTCCTGACTTTC. This chain links TRBV2 with TRBJ2-6, with D perhaps matching TRBD1 (6 bases). Germline V gives CDR1 SNHLY, CDR2 FYNNEI. The CDR3 sequence is 16 residues long. Trimming took off 5 bases at V and 2 bases at J, with 13 bases between the two ends.

The chain joins TRBV15 to TRBJ1-1; perhaps TRBD1 as D (6 bases). The CDR3 is 13 residues long. Germline V CDR1 and CDR2: LNHNV, YYDKDF (reference sequence). With 0 bases removed from V and 13 bases from J, the gap between germline ends came to 15 bases. CDR3 region: CATSRDHGEGVFF. CDR3 coding DNA: TGTGCCACCAGCAGAGATCATGGTGAGGGGGTTTTCTTT.

The V call is TRBV27, the J call TRBJ2-7, with a possible D match to TRBD1 (6 bases). Trimming removed 5 bases from V and 2 bases from J, with 25 bases in between. The CDR3 runs 18 residues. Germline V gene sequence: CDR1 MNHEY, CDR2 SMNVEV (reference sequence). CDR3 region: CASSHPLYSEQGAYEQYF. The CDR3, as DNA: TGTGCCAGCAGTCATCCCCTCTATTCGGAACAGGGTGCCTACGAGCAGTACTTC.

The CDR3 sequence: CASSLSRLAHEQFF. CDR3 DNA sequence: TGTGCCAGCAGTTTATCCCGACTAGCCCATGAGCAGTTCTTC. The gene calls are TRBV27 and TRBJ2-1; 7 positions agree with TRBD2. The V gene's germline CDR1 is MNHEY and CDR2 SMNVEV (reference sequence). The CDR3 totals 14 residues. After removal of 0 bases from V and 8 bases from J, the junction contained 4 bases not matched to a gene.

V usage is TRBV14 and J usage is TRBJ1-1; D unresolved. CDR3 length: 13 residues. The germline V gene encodes CDR1 SGHDN and CDR2 FVKESK. V lost 5 bases and J lost 7, with 14 bases in between. The CDR3, as DNA: TGTGCCAGCAGCGTGTCCAGGAACCTTGAAGCTTTCTTT. Its translation: CASSVSRNLEAFF.

The DNA of the CDR3 is TGTGCCAGTAGGGTTACAAAGAACACTGAAGCTTTCTTT. This translates into CASRVTKNTEAFF. This rearrangement joins TRBV19 to TRBJ1-1; D is uncertain. V gave up 6 bases and J gave up 1 base, with 9 bases separating them. Germline V gene sequence: CDR1 LNHDA, CDR2 SQIVND (reference sequence). The CDR3 contains 13 residues.

J is TRBJ2-2 and V is TRBV6-5; 11 bases align to TRBD2. The CDR3 totals 15 residues. V shed 6 bases and J 5 bases; nucleotides not matched to a gene: 5. The germline V gene encodes CDR1 MNHEY and CDR2 SVGAGI. The CDR3 loop is CASRAGTSGTGELFF. The CDR3 bases are TGTGCCAGCAGAGCCGGGACTAGCGGTACCGGGGAGCTGTTTTTT.

For the CDR3, the DNA is TGCGCCAGCAGTACCCGCCCGGCGGGACAGCCCCAGCATTTT. Translation gives CASSTRPAGQPQHF. V and J are TRBV23-1 and TRBJ1-5; D not resolved. TRBV23-1 is known as an ORF, though its function is uncertain. Trimming removed 5 bases from V and 7 bases from J, with 15 bases in between. The CDR3 is made up of 14 amino acids.

This clone came up once. The chain carries TRBV10-1 and TRBJ1-4; 8 positions match TRBD1. CDR1 and CDR2 (germline): WNHNN, SYGVQD (reference sequence). The J segment lost 4 bases and the V segment lost 10 bases, leaving 5 bases of the junction unmatched. The CDR3 consists of 13 residues. For the CDR3, the DNA is TGCGCCACCACGACAGGGGTTAATGAAAAACTGTTTTTT. This sequence encodes CATTTGVNEKLFF.

This clone was counted a single time. The chain uses TRBV2 and TRBJ1-2, with a possible D match to TRBD1 (5 bases). This CDR3 is 15 amino acids long. In germline, CDR1 is SNHLY, CDR2 FYNNEI. Trimming pared 3 bases from V and 2 bases from J, leaving 13 bases between. CDR3 nucleotides: TGTGCCAGCAGTGATAGGGGCAGCCCCAACTATGGCTACACCTTC. Amino acid sequence: CASSDRGSPNYGYTF.

This chain links TRBV7-6 with TRBJ2-7, with D possibly matching TRBD1 (6 bases). The CDR3 totals 12 residues. Germline V lookup: CDR1 SGHVS, CDR2 FNYEAQ. V gave up 5 bases and J gave up 2 bases, with 7 bases separating them. The CDR3 coding sequence is TGTGCCAGCAGCCCAGGGGCCTACGAGCAGTACTTC. Its translation: CASSPGAYEQYF.

This chain links TRBV6-5 with TRBJ1-4, with a weak D call TRBD1 (6 bases). Trimming took off 2 bases at V and 8 bases at J, with 12 bases between the two ends. The CDR3 extends over 14 amino acids. Germline-derived CDR1 and CDR2 are MNHEY and SVGAGI. The CDR3 DNA is TGTGCCAGCAGTTACGGCAGGGGAAACGAAAAACTGTTTTTT. The encoded protein is CASSYGRGNEKLFF.

The rearrangement uses TRBV2 and TRBJ1-6; D might be TRBD1 (5 bases). This CDR3 comprises 12 residues. Trimming left V 6 bases short and J 10 bases short, with 10 bases between. In germline, CDR1 is SNHLY, CDR2 FYNNEI. The chain's CDR3 is CASRQGGSPLHF. The CDR3, as DNA: TGTGCCAGCAGGCAGGGAGGATCACCCCTCCACTTT. The full variable domain, its missing parts supplied by reference TRBV2 and TRBJ1-6, is EPEVTQTPSHQVTQMGQEVILRCVPISNHLYFYWYRQILGQKVEFLVSFYNNEISEKSEIFDDQFSVERPDGSNFTLKIRSTKLEDSAMYFCASRQGGSPLHFGNGTRLTVT.

This chain uses TRBV7-3 with TRBJ2-1, with 8 bases that match TRBD2. Germline CDR1 is SGHTA and CDR2 is FQGTGA. The CDR3 is 15 amino acids. V trimming: 5 bases; J trimming: 3 bases; junction bases outside the gene matches: 6. Written as DNA, the CDR3 is TGTGCCAGCAGCCAGCTAGCGGGCCTCTACAATGAGCAGTTCTTC. Protein: CASSQLAGLYNEQFF.

The chain carries TRBV15 and TRBJ2-7; D may be TRBD2 (5 bases). The germline V gene has CDR1 LNHNV and CDR2 YYDKDF (reference sequence). The CDR3 is 12 residues long. V shed 5 bases and J shed 6 bases, with 11 bases lying between them. CDR3 nucleotide sequence: TGTGCCACCAGCGGTCTCGCGGGCGAGCAGTACTTC. As protein: CATSGLAGEQYF.